This T cell receptor (delta chain) was recovered during a study of gamma-delta T cells after stem cell transplantation. By its share, this clone is large (0.1 to 1%). TCRdb ran CATT on the RT-PCR reads. The data hold under 8,000 delta-chain clones, with more than 12% observed a single time. Sequencing input: gamma-delta T cells. The TCR was taken from a human donor. It is not recorded whose cells these are; they may come from a transplant donor.

The CDR3 protein is CACDTVWGASTAQLFF. The CDR3, as DNA: TGTGCCTGTGACACCGTTTGGGGGGCCTCGACAGCACAACTCTTCTTT. The V gene is TRDV2, the J gene TRDJ2; D may be TRDD3 (6 bases). Germline V CDR1 and CDR2: GEAIGNYY, EKD. The CDR3 spans 16 residues. Trimming stripped 0 bases from V and 4 bases from J, with 14 bases between.